This TCR beta chain emerged from a study of graft-versus-host responses after intestinal transplantation. Study at large: Multivisceral, liver-intestinal, or isolated intestinal grafts went to recipients. Recipients across the board were started on anti-thymocyte globulin induction, then kept on tacrolimus and steroids for around three years. Overall study results and limits: Early HvG declines after transplant were associated with peak circulating GvH clone levels. GvH clones were identified in recipient marrow, with some first appearing in ileum or blood.

Germline lookup yields CDR1 SGHAT and CDR2 FQNNGV. Trimming took 5 bases from V and 3 from J; bases not matched to a gene: 3. The CDR3 contains 14 residues. Remarks on this clone: The antigen is not known.

Produced via immunoSEQ multiplex PCR; TCRdb's table is partial and in-frame only. The sample records just under 85,000 clones, around 90% being singletons. The receptor was isolated from a human donor who was the organ donor for an intestinal transplant. The source was unstimulated CD8+ T cells sorted from spleen or lymph node cells, collected before transplant. J is TRBJ2-1 and V is TRBV11-2; TRBD2 matches at 8 bases. CDR3 loop: CASSAGGIYNEQFF. The CDR3 DNA is TGTGCCAGCAGCGCGGGGGGCATCTACAATGAGCAGTTCTTC.